This T cell receptor (beta chain) derives from a study of T cells in Graves' hyperthyroidism and ophthalmopathy. Study-level findings and limits: It was a median about seven months before onset that the model predicted ophthalmopathy. In the blood, most expanded thyroid clonotypes above 0.001 appeared as well.

From RNA transcripts, TCR beta CDR3 regions were amplified. Using the HTBI primer set, a first-round RT-PCR was run on the TCR CDR3. TCRdb analysed the multiplex PCR reads with MiXCR anew, one entry per CDR3 protein. The profile shows 750,000 to 950,000 distinct CDR3 sequences, 38% of them singletons. This clonotype has only one observation. Its antigen is currently unknown. This may be a read error, as it is one base from a much larger clone. The CDR3 is made up of 14 amino acids. V lost 10 bases and J lost 1, with 16 bases in between. Germline V lookup: CDR1 ENHRY, CDR2 SYGVKD. The gene calls are TRBV10-3 and TRBJ2-5; D is perhaps TRBD1 or TRBD2 (5 bases each). The clonotype originates from a man younger than 35 with Graves' hyperthyroidism. The sequenced sample consisted of blood. The CDR3 DNA is TGTGCCACCCTGGGGGAGAGAGGCCAAGAGACCCAGTACTTC. It is translated as CATLGERGQETQYF.